This entry features one TCR beta chain sequence. This specimen comes from a study of cytomegalovirus exposure and HLA in healthy donors. Primers for the PCR totalled 60 Vbeta and 13 Jbeta. TCRdb keeps only in-frame clones here, not all; method: immunoSEQ multiplex PCR. The data contain some 130,000 clones, about four fifths of them singletons. Germline-derived CDR1 and CDR2 are MGHRA and YSYEKL. This CDR3 has 15 amino acids. With V trimmed by 6 bases and J by 3 bases, 6 bases remained unmatched. The source is a man aged 25-45 years in good health. The chain uses TRBV4-1 and TRBJ2-1; 9 bases are a match to TRBD1. Material: PBMCs. CDR3 DNA: TGCGCCAGCAGGCCCGGGACAGGGTACTACAATGAGCAGTTCTTC. Protein sequence: CASRPGTGYYNEQFF.